This T cell receptor (beta chain) was profiled in a study of T cells after posttransplantation cyclophosphamide. Sequencing used immunoSEQ multiplex PCR; TCRdb keeps in-frame clones, though not all of them. The sample shows approximately 27,000 clones, none of them appearing just once. V trimming: 7 bases; J trimming: 1 base; junction bases outside the gene matches: 8. CDR3 length: 16 residues. CDR1 and CDR2 from the germline V gene are MDHEN and SYDVKM. Points from the study as a whole: TRB clonality was highly associated with recipient CMV seropositivity and reactivation.

On the day of bone marrow donation, the related graft donor provided peripheral blood. This clone was found many times. Its antigen is unidentified. The sequenced sample was PBMCs. The genes are TRBV28 and TRBJ2-7; the match to TRBD2 covers 12 bases. The sequence came from a man aged 45-65 years in good health, CMV-negative, and a related stem cell transplant donor. The CDR3 DNA reads as TGTGCCAGCACGATAGGACTAGCGGGATCTTCCTACGAGCAGTACTTC. This encodes CASTIGLAGSSYEQYF. The full variable domain, with the rest looked up from reference TRBV28 and TRBJ2-7, is DVKVTQSSRYLVKRTGEKVFLECVQDMDHENMFWYRQDPGLGLRLIYFSYDVKMKEKGDIPEGYSVSREKKERFSLILESASTNQTSMYLCASTIGLAGSSYEQYFGPGTRLTVT.